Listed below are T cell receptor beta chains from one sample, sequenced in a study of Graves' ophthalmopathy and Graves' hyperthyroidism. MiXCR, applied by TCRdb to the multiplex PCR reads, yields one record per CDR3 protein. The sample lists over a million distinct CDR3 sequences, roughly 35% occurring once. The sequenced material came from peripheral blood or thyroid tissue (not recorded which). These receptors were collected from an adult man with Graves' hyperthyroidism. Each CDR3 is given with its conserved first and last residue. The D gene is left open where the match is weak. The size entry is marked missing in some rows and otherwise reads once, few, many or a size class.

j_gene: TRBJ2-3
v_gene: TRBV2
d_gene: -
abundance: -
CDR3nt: TGTGCCAGCAGTGAGACAGGGCAGTATTTT
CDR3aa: CASSETGQYF

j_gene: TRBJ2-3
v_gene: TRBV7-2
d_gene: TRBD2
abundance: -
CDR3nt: TGTGCCAGCAGCCTATCGGGAGGACTCACAGATACGCAGTATTTT
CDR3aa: CASSLSGGLTDTQYF

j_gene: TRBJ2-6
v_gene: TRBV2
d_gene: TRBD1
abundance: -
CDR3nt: TGTGCCAGCAGTCCGGGGACAGGGGGCGGCGCTGGGGCCAACGTCCTGACTTTC
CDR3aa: CASSPGTGGGAGANVLTF

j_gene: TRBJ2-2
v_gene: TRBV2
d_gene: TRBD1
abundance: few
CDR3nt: TGTGCCAGCGTCCGGGACAGGAACACCGGGGAGCTGTTTTTT
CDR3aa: CASVRDRNTGELFF

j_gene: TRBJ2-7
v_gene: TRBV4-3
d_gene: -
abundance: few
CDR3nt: TGCGCCAGCAGCCAAGGCATTCATACCACCTACGAGCAGTACTTC
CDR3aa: CASSQGIHTTYEQYF

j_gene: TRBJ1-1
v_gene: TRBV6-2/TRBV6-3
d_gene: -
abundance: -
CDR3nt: TGTGCCAGCAGCGGACCGGGTCCCTTGAACACTGAAGCTTTCTTT
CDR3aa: CASSGPGPLNTEAFF

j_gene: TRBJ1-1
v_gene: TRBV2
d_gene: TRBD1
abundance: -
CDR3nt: TGTGCCAGCAGTGACGACAGGGTAACTGAAGCTTTCTTT
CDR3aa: CASSDDRVTEAFF

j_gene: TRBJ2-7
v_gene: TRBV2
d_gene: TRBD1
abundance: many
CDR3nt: TGTGCCAGCAGGGCCCTGGGACAGGGGGAGAACGAGCAGTACTTC
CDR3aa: CASRALGQGENEQYF

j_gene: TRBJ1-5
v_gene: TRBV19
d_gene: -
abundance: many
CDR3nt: TGTGCCAGTAGTACAACCAGGGGTTCCGATCAGCCCCAGCATTTT
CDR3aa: CASSTTRGSDQPQHF

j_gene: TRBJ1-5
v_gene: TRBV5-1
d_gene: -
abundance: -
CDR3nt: TGCGCCAGCAGCTTCTTTTCAGAGAATCAGCCCCAGCATTTT
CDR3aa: CASSFFSENQPQHF

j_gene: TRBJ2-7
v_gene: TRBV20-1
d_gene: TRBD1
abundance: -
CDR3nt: TGCAGTGACTGGGACAGGGTGTCCTACGAGCAGTACTTC
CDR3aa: CSDWDRVSYEQYF

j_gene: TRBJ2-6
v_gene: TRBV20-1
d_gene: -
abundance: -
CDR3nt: TGCAGTGCTAGAGATGGTGGACCCTCCCCTGGGGCCAACGTCCTGACTTTC
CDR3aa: CSARDGGPSPGANVLTF

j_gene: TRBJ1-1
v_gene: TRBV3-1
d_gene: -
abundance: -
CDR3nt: TGTGCCAGCAGCCAGGCCTCAGGGCCCACTGAAGCTTTCTTT
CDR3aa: CASSQASGPTEAFF

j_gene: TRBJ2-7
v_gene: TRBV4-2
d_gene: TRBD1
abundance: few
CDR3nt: TGTGCCAGCAGCCAAGAAAACAGGGGTTACGAGCAGTACTTC
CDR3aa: CASSQENRGYEQYF

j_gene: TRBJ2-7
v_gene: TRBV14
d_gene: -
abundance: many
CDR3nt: TGTGCCAGCAGCCAAATCAGGGGACGGGAGCAGTACTTC
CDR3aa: CASSQIRGREQYF

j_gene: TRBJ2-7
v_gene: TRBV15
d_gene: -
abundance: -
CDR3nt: TGTGCCACCAGCAGGGATACCGGGGTCTTAAAGTCCTACGAGCAGTACTTC
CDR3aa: CATSRDTGVLKSYEQYF

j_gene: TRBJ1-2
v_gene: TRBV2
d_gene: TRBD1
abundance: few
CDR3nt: TGTGCCAGCAGTGTCGACAGGGGTGGCTACACCTTC
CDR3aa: CASSVDRGGYTF

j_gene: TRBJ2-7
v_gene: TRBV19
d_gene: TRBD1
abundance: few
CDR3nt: TGTGCCAGTAGTATAGCCCACGGACAGGACTACGAGCAGTACTTC
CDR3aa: CASSIAHGQDYEQYF

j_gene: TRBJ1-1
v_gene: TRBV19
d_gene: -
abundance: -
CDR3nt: TGTGCCAGTCAAAAGGGGTTGAACACTGAAGCTTTCTTT
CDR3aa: CASQKGLNTEAFF

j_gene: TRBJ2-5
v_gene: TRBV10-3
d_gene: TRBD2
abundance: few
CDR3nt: TGTGCCATCAAAGACCCCCTTGGACTAGCGGGGGGTCAACAAGAGACCCAGTACTTC
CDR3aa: CAIKDPLGLAGGQQETQYF

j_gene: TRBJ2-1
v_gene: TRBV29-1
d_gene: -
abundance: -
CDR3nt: TGCAGCGTTGATCCCAGGGTGTACAATGAGCAGTTCTTC
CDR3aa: CSVDPRVYNEQFF